The T cell receptor (beta chain) described here comes from a study of glioma-infiltrating T cells after dendritic cell vaccination. Noted time point: after dendritic cell vaccination, including at tumor progression/relapse. None of the glioblastoma patients had an isocitrate dehydrogenase mutation. Blood PBMC samples: pre-vaccination, two weeks post third vaccination, and at tumor progression. The PCR used 60 V beta and 13 J beta primers. The table came from immunoSEQ multiplex PCR; TCRdb's copy has only in-frame clones and leaves some out. The sample lists roughly 80,000 clones; 87% were seen once. This CDR3 region has 14 residues. V was cut by 5 bases and J by 5 bases, with 13 bases left in between. Germline loops: CDR1 KGHSH, CDR2 LQKENI.

Sequences were derived from blood, sampled after dendritic cell vaccination. This receptor was taken from a human donor with glioblastoma. The gene calls are TRBV18 and TRBJ2-1; D unresolved. CDR3 residues: CASSVSHLDNEQFF. Written as DNA, the CDR3 is TGTGCCAGCTCAGTGAGCCATTTGGACAATGAGCAGTTCTTC.